This TCR beta chain was obtained from a study of blood T cell repertoires in COVID-19 (dated by TCRdb to between 2020 and 2021). At the level of the whole study: The collaborator samples originated in the United States, Italy and Spain and spanned the acute and convalescent phases of COVID-19. The material from the prospective study consisted of cDNA or gDNA derived from T cells, B-cell-depleted T cells, or PBMCs. Subjects who had been exposed to COVID-19, were actively infected with it, or had recovered from it provided the deeply sampled blood TCRbeta repertoires that made up the dataset. The repertoires were made available in a free public database intended to serve as a resource for research on the immune response to SARS-CoV-2. Samples were obtained from the ongoing ImmuneRACE study (first 160 participants) and from over a thousand subjects provided by 6 global collaborators. A de-identified subject ID, COVID-19 status, age in years and sex were almost always included in the sample metadata. Where HLA class I and class II types were available, the types were taken from metadata supplied by the sample provider, not from assay-based typing. Here is what the overall study found, with its caveats: The quantity of clinical and demographic metadata differed by source and by participant and was supplied without curation.

A remark on this clone: Its cognate antigen has yet to be identified. Nothing much larger sits one base from this clone, and base qualities are not available.

The immunoSEQ Assay, a bias-controlled multiplex PCR, was used to amplify TCRbeta CDR3 regions from genomic DNA. Regarding the original processing steps: Nucleated cell counts per sample were estimated from amplification of reference gene primers within the assay. To quantify the absolute abundance of each unique TCRbeta CDR3 rearrangement, sequence reads were collapsed and filtered. For each sample, productive Simpson clonality was calculated by taking the square root of Simpson's diversity index across productive rearrangements. TCRdb took this table from immuneACCESS and kept in-frame rearrangements with V and J called. Such tables lack part of the clones; where checked against another copy, unresolved V genes explain under half of the gap, and the rest is unexplained. The DNA was the basis for D and trimming; V, J and clone size are from that table. Within this sample are 200,000 to 250,000 clones, with roughly 87% of them counted one time only. The ten largest clonotypes hold approximately 10% of the sample.

Participants in the prospective study were aged about 18 to 95 years, lived in about two dozen United States geographic areas, and enrolled through a virtual design. In the prospective study, participants were assigned to cohorts based on the clinical history participants reported in a screening survey and a study questionnaire. ImmuneRACE Cohort 3 recovered participants were defined by two consecutive negative NP/OP PCR tests, healthcare professional clearance, or symptom resolution. Each participant in the prospective study had whole blood, serum and a nasopharyngeal or oropharyngeal swab collected by mobile phlebotomists. Prospective study participants could optionally give additional blood draws and questionnaires over an approximately two-month period. Prospective study blood samples were shipped either frozen or at room temperature before DNA extraction. The CDR3 measures 13 amino acids from cysteine to phenylalanine. This entry keeps only the CDR3 DNA: 39 bases, framed from base 1. The trim is 0 bases for V and 7 bases for J, with a gap of 7 bases between the germline ends. The germline V gene (reference sequence) supplies CDR1 GTSNPN and CDR2 SVGIG.

The chain employs TRBV30 and TRBJ1-6; the D gene identity is not certain. The TCR was taken from a man aged 30-40 years who had recovered from COVID-19. The sequenced material came from PBMCs or T cells enriched from blood (not recorded which). This receptor carries the CDR3 CAWSVQQNSPLHF. The base sequence is TGTGCCTGGAGTGTCCAACAGAATTCACCCCTCCACTTT. The CDR3 plus the reference TRBV30 and TRBJ1-6 genes for the other parts give the full variable domain: SQTIHQWPATLVQPVGSPLSLECTVEGTSNPNLYWYRQAAGRGLQLLFYSVGIGQISSEVPQNLSASRPQDRQFILSSKKLLLSDSGFYLCAWSVQQNSPLHFGNGTRLTVT.